These T cell receptor beta chains were read from a single sample in a study of beta chain features in type 1 diabetes. Clones were read by immunoSEQ multiplex PCR, and TCRdb kept only the in-frame ones, dropping some. Here the sample spans approximately 170,000 clones, 7.5% to 8.5% being singletons. Sequencing was carried out using central memory CD4+ T cells from blood. The receptors were sampled from a man between 18 and 35 years old with type 1 diabetes. CDR3s include the opening cysteine and the closing phenylalanine or tryptophan. The order of the fields is clone size, V gene, D gene, J gene, CDR3 DNA, CDR3 protein. The D gene is left open where the match is weak. Expanded clones get a size class; other rows say once, few or many, or leave the size out.

NA	TRBV5-4	TRBD2	TRBJ2-5	TGTGCCAGCAGCTACTATAGCGGGAGGGGTGGGGAGACCCAGTACTTC	CASSYYSGRGGETQYF
few	TRBV15	NA	TRBJ1-3	TGTGCCACCAGCAGAGATCGTTCGTCCATTTACACTGGAAACACCATATATTTT	CATSRDRSSIYTGNTIYF
NA	TRBV11-2	TRBD1	TRBJ2-7	TGTGCCAGCAGCTCGGACAGGGTTGACAAGCAGTACTTC	CASSSDRVDKQYF
NA	TRBV2	NA	TRBJ2-7	TGTGCCAGCAGTGGCCGCAGGTTGACCTACGAGCAGTACTTC	CASSGRRLTYEQYF
few	TRBV28	NA	TRBJ1-5	TGTGCCAGCAGTTTCGGTACGGGGTTCAATCAGCCCCAGCATTTT	CASSFGTGFNQPQHF
NA	TRBV27	TRBD2	TRBJ2-1	TGTGCCAGCAGTTTAAGACTAGCGGGGGGGTACGTCAATGAGCAGTTCTTC	CASSLRLAGGYVNEQFF
NA	TRBV28	NA	TRBJ2-4	TGTGCCAGCAGTCCATGGACGACCGGACAGAGCACTAAAAACATTCAGTACTTC	CASSPWTTGQSTKNIQYF
NA	TRBV6-5	NA	TRBJ2-7	TGTGCCAGCACTAAAACTCCGGGGATACCCTACGAGCAGTACTTC	CASTKTPGIPYEQYF
NA	TRBV18	NA	TRBJ2-5	TGTGCCAGCTCACGGTGGCAGGACCAAGAGACCCAGTACTTC	CASSRWQDQETQYF
many	TRBV14	NA	TRBJ2-5	TGTGCCAGCAGCCAATCCAGGCAAGAGACCCAGTACTTC	CASSQSRQETQYF
few	TRBV30	TRBD1	TRBJ1-6	TGTGCCTGGAGTGTGGGACAGGGATTGGGTTCACCCCTCCACTTT	CAWSVGQGLGSPLHF
few	TRBV20-1	NA	TRBJ2-3	TGCAGTGCTCCATCCACAGATACGCAGTATTTT	CSAPSTDTQYF
NA	TRBV28	TRBD1	TRBJ2-7	TGTGCCAGCAGTTACACAGGGGGCGGGAAGTACTTC	CASSYTGGGKYF
few	TRBV7-2	NA	TRBJ2-5	TGTGCCAGCAGCCAAGACGCAGGGGTTACGGAGACCCAGTACTTC	CASSQDAGVTETQYF
NA	TRBV28	TRBD1	TRBJ2-6	TGTGCCAGCAGTCCGAAGCCCGGACAGGGGTCTGGGGCCAACGTCCTGACTTTC	CASSPKPGQGSGANVLTF
many	TRBV30	NA	TRBJ1-1	TGTGCCTGGAATACAAATACGGCTTTCTTT	CAWNTNTAFF
NA	TRBV4-3	NA	TRBJ2-2	TGCGCCAGCAGCCAAGACGGCAGGGGTGGAGTCGGGGAGCTGTTTTTT	CASSQDGRGGVGELFF
NA	TRBV28	TRBD1	TRBJ2-1	TGTGCCAGCAGTACAGGGGGCAGCAACAATGAGCAGTTCTTC	CASSTGGSNNEQFF
NA	TRBV10-2	TRBD2	TRBJ2-7	TGCGCCAGCGTTCTAGCGGGTGGTGACGAGCAGTACTTC	CASVLAGGDEQYF
NA	TRBV7-2	NA	TRBJ2-7	TGTGCCAGCAGCTTTTCCCTAGGGGCCGGGACTGGATCCTACGAGCAGTACTTC	CASSFSLGAGTGSYEQYF